Below are 7 T cell receptor beta chains sequenced from a single sample in a study of neurological immune-mediated disorders. Described time point: longitudinal time-point 3. TCRdb processed the 5' RACE reads anew with MiXCR; each CDR3 protein has one entry. The repertoire consists of about 53,000 distinct CDR3 sequences, with approximately 9.2% occurring once and the leading ten covering 1.9%. The sequencing sample was made of PBMCs. The receptor set was obtained from a middle-aged woman in good health.

This clonotype was seen many times. V gene TRBV5-6 combines with J gene TRBJ1-4, with D unresolved. Deletions cut 4 bases from V and 0 bases from J, with 7 bases between. Germline assignment: CDR1 SGHDT and CDR2 YYEEEE. The CDR3 totals 14 residues. CDR3 nucleotide sequence: TGTGCCAGCAGCCCCGGAGCAACTAATGAAAAACTGTTTTTT. Protein: CASSPGATNEKLFF.

This clonotype was observed at least ten times. This rearrangement joins TRBV4-3 to TRBJ2-7, with D possibly being TRBD1 or TRBD2 (5 bases each). The CDR3 runs to 18 residues. V dropped 4 bases and J dropped 4 bases, with 26 bases sitting between them. Germline V gene lookup returns CDR1 LGHNA and CDR2 YSLEER. The CDR3, as DNA: TGCGCCAGCAGCCCGCAGTCTACCATCACGAGGGGCAGTTACGAGCAGTACTTC. This sequence encodes CASSPQSTITRGSYEQYF.

This clonotype was seen repeatedly, ten times or more. This chain links TRBV2 with TRBJ2-2, with D hard to call. Trimming removed 6 bases from V and 2 bases from J, with 1 base in between. CDR1 is SNHLY, CDR2 FYNNEI, per germline. This CDR3 has 11 residues. CDR3 sequence (DNA): TGTGCCAGCAGCAACACCGGGGAGCTGTTTTTT. Protein sequence: CASSNTGELFF.

This clonotype was seen many times. CDR3: CASSVSSGQETQYF. For the CDR3, the DNA is TGTGCCAGCAGCGTTTCTAGCGGACAAGAGACCCAGTACTTC. The chain combines TRBV7-2 with TRBJ2-5, with 7 nucleotides matching TRBD2. The CDR3 has 14 residues. Looked up from germline, CDR1 is SGHTA and CDR2 is FQGNSA. J gave up 2 bases and V 5 bases, and 5 bases lay outside the gene matches.

In this sample, this clonotype turned up many times. This chain uses TRBV20-1 with TRBJ2-1; 8 bases are shared with TRBD2. Germline-derived CDR1 and CDR2 are DFQATT and SNEGSKA (reference sequence). The CDR3 extends over 14 amino acids. Trimming took 6 bases from V and 7 from J; bases not matched to a gene: 11. CDR3 amino acids: CSARVGTSGNEQFF. CDR3 DNA sequence: TGCAGTGCCCGGGTGGGGACTAGTGGGAATGAGCAGTTCTTC.

Ten or more counts support this clonotype. V gene TRBV20-1 combines with J gene TRBJ2-7, with 10 bases lining up with TRBD2. V trimming: 3 bases; J trimming: 2 bases; junction bases outside the gene matches: 4. Germline V gives CDR1 DFQATT, CDR2 SNEGSKA (reference sequence). The CDR3 loop spans 14 amino acids. CDR3 DNA: TGCAGTGCTAGCGCTGGACTAGCGGCCTACGAGCAGTACTTC. This codes for CSASAGLAAYEQYF.

The rearrangement uses TRBV11-2 and TRBJ2-3; tentative D call: TRBD1 (5 bases). The V gene lost 2 bases and the J gene lost 6 bases, with 18 bases spanning the gap. This CDR3 is built from 16 residues. Germline assignment: CDR1 SGHAT and CDR2 FQNNGV. The CDR3 nucleotides read TGTGCCAGCAGCTTATTCCCCCTCAGGGATACGGATACGCAGTATTTT. It yields the protein CASSLFPLRDTDTQYF.